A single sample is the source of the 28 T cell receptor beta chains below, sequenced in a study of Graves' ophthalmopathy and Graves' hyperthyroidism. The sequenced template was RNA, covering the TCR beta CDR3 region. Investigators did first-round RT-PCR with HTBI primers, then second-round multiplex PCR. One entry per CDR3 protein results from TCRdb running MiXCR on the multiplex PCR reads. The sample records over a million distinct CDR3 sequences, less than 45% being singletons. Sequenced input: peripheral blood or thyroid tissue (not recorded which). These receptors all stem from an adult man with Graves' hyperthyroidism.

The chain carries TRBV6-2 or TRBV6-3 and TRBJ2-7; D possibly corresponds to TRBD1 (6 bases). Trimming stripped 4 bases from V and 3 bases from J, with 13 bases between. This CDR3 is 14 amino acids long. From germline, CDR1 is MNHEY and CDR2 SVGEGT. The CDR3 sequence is CASSWRTDFYEQYF. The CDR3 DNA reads TGTGCCAGCAGTTGGAGGACAGATTTCTACGAGCAGTACTTC.

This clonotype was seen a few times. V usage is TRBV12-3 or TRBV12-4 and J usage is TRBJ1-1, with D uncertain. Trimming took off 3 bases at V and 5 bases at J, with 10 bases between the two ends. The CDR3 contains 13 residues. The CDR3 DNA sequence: TGTGCCAGCAGTTTCCCGCGGGCTACTGAAGCTTTCTTT. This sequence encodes CASSFPRATEAFF.

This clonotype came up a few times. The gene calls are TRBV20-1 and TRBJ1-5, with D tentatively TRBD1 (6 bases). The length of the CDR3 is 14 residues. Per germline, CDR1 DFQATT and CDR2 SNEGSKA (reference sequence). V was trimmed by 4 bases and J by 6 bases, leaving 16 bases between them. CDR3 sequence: CSAKRGAPTQPQHF. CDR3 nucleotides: TGCAGTGCTAAGCGGGGGGCACCAACTCAGCCCCAGCATTTT.

CDR3 coding DNA: TGTGCCACCAGTGACCGCAAAGTGGACAGTTACTATGGCTACACCTTC. As protein: CATSDRKVDSYYGYTF. The chain combines TRBV24-1 with TRBJ1-2; D might be TRBD1 (6 bases). Trimming removed 4 bases at V and 3 bases at J, with 17 bases between. The CDR3 spans 16 residues. CDR1 and CDR2 from the germline V gene are KGHDR and SFDVKD.

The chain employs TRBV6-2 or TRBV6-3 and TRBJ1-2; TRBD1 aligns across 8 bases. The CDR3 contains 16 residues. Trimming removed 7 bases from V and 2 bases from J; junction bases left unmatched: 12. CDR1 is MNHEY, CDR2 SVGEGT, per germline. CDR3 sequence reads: CASTKPAGQGNYGYTF. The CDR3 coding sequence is TGTGCCAGCACCAAACCCGCCGGACAGGGCAACTATGGCTACACCTTC.

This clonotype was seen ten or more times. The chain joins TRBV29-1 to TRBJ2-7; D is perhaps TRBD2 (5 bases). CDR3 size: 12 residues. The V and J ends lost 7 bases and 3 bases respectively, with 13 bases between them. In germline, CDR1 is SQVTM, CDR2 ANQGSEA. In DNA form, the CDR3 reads TGCAGCGCGTCCCACGGGATCTACGAGCAGTACTTC. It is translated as CSASHGIYEQYF.

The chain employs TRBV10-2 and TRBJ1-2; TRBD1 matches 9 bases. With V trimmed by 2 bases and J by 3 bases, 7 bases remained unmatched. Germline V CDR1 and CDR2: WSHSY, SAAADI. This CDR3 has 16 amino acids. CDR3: CASSEPDRGFYYGYTF. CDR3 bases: TGCGCCAGCAGTGAGCCGGACAGGGGCTTTTACTATGGCTACACCTTC.

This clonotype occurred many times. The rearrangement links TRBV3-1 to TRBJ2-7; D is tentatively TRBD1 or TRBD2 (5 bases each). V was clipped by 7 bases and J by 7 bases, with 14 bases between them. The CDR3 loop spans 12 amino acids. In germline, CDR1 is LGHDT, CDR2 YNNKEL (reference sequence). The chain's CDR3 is CASTRGAEEQYF. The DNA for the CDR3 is TGTGCCAGCACTAGAGGGGCGGAGGAGCAGTACTTC.

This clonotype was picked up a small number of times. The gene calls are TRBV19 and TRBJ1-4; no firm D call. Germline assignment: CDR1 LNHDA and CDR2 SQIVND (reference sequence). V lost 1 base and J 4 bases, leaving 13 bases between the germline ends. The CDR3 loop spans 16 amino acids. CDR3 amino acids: CASSIAAVVNNEKLFF. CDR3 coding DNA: TGTGCCAGTAGTATAGCGGCGGTGGTAAATAATGAAAAACTGTTTTTT.

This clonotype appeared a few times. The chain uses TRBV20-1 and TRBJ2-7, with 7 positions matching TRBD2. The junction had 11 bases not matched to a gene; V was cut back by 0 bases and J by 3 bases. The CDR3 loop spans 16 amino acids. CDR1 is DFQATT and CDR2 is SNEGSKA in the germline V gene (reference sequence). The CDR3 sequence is CSARDGWEGPIYEQYF. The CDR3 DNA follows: TGCAGTGCTAGAGATGGGTGGGAGGGCCCTATCTACGAGCAGTACTTC.

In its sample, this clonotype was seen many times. Written as DNA, the CDR3 is TGTGCCAGCAGCTCTGACAGGGTTTGGGGGCAAGAGACCCAGTACTTC. This gives the protein CASSSDRVWGQETQYF. The J gene is TRBJ2-5, the V gene TRBV7-2, with 7 bases that match TRBD1. The germline gives CDR1 SGHTA, CDR2 FQGNSA. V lost 4 bases and J lost 2; bases outside the gene matches: 10. The CDR3 consists of 16 residues.

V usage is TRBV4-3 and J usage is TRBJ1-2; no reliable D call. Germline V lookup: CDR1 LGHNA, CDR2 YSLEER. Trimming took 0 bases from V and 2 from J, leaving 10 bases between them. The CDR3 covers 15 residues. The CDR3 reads CASSQEPVVNYGYTF. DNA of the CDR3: TGCGCCAGCAGCCAAGAGCCCGTGGTGAACTATGGCTACACCTTC.

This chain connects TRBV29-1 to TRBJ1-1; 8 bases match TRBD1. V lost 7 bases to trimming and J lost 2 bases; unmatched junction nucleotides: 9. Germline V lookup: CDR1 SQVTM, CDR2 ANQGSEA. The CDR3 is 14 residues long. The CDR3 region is CSALPGTGNTEAFF. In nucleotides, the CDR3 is TGCAGCGCCCTACCCGGGACAGGTAACACTGAAGCTTTCTTT.

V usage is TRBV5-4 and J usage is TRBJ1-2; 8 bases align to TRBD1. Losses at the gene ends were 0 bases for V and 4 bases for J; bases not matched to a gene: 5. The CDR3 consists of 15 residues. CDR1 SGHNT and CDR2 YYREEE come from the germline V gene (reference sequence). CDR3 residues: CASSLGQGIGYGYTF. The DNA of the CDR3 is TGTGCCAGCAGCTTGGGACAGGGGATAGGCTATGGCTACACCTTC.

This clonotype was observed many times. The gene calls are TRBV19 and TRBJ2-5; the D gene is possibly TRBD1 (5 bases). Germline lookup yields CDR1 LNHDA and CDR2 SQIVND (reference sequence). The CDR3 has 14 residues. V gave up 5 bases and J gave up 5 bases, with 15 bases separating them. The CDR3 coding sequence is TGTGCCAGTAGTGCCCGGACAAAGGTTGAGACCCAGTACTTC. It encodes CASSARTKVETQYF.

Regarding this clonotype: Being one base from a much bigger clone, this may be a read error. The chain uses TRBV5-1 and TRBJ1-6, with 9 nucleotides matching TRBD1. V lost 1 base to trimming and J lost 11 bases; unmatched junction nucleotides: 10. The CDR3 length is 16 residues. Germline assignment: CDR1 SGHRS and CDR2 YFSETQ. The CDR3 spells CASSLTRDRAFPPLHF. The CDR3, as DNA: TGCGCCAGCAGCTTGACCCGGGACAGGGCTTTTCCACCCCTCCACTTT.

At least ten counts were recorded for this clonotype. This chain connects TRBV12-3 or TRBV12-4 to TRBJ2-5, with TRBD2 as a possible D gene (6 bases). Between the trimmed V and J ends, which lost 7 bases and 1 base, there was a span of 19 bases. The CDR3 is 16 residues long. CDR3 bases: TGTGCCAGCACCCCGGGAGTGGTGCGGGGCCAAGAGACCCAGTACTTC. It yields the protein CASTPGVVRGQETQYF.

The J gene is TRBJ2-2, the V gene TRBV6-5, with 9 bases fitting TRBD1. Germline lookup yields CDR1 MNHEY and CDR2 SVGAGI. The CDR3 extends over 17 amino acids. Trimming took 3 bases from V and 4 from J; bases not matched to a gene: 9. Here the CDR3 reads CASSYGTGPLGTGELFF. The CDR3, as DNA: TGTGCCAGCAGTTATGGGACAGGGCCCCTTGGCACCGGGGAGCTGTTTTTT.

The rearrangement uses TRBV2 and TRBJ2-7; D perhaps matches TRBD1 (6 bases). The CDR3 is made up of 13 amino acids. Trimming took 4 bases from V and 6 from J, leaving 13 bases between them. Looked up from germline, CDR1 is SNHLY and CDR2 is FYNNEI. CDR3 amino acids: CASSGQGIVEQYF. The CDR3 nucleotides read TGTGCCAGCAGTGGGCAGGGGATTGTCGAGCAGTACTTC.

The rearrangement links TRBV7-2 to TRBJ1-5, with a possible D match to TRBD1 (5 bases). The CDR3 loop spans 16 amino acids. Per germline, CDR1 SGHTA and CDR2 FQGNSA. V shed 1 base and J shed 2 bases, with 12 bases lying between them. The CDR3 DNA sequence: TGTGCCAGCAGCTTAGAAGCGGGGGGAGGCAATCAGCCCCAGCATTTT. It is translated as CASSLEAGGGNQPQHF. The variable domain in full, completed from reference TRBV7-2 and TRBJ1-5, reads GAGVSQSPSNKVTEKGKDVELRCDPISGHTALYWYRQSLGQGLEFLIYFQGNSAPDKSGLPSDRFSAERTGGSVSTLTIQRTQQEDSAVYLCASSLEAGGGNQPQHFGDGTRLSIL.

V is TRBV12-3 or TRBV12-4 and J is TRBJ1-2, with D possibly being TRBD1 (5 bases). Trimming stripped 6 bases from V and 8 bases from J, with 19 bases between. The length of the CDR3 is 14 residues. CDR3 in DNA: TGTGCCAGCAGCTCCACTGGGGGAGGTTTGGGCTACACCTTC. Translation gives CASSSTGGGLGYTF.

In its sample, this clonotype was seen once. The CDR3 region has the DNA TGCAGCGTTGTGGGGGGCGCTAGGGCCAACGTCCTGACTTTC. It translates to CSVVGGARANVLTF. The V call is TRBV29-1, the J call TRBJ2-6, with D tentatively TRBD1 or TRBD2 (6 bases each). Germline V gene sequence: CDR1 SQVTM, CDR2 ANQGSEA. V gave up 4 bases and J gave up 5 bases, with 12 bases separating them. The CDR3 consists of 14 residues.

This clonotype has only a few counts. CDR3 in amino acids: CASSEIRIQGLNEKLFF. CDR3 coding DNA: TGTGCCAGCAGCGAGATACGAATACAGGGCTTAAATGAAAAACTGTTTTTT. V gene TRBV12-3 or TRBV12-4 combines with J gene TRBJ1-4, with a possible D match to TRBD1 (6 bases). V was trimmed by 6 bases and J by 5 bases, leaving 22 bases between them. This CDR3 comprises 17 residues.

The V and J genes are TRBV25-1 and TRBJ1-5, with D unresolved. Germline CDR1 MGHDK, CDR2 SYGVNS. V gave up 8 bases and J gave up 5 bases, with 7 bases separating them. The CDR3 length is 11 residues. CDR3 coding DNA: TGTGCCAGCTGGACGGATCAGCCCCAGCATTTT. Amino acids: CASWTDQPQHF. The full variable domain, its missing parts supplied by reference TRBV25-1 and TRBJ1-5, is EADIYQTPRYLVIGTGKKITLECSQTMGHDKMYWYQQDPGMELHLIHYSYGVNSTEKGDLSSESTVSRIRTEHFPLTLESARPSHTSQYLCASWTDQPQHFGDGTRLSIL.

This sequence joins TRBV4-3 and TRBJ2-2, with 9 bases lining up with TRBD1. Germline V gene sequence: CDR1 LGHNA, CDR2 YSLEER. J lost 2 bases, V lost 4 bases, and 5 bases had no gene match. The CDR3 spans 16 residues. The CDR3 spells CASSRWGQGNTGELFF. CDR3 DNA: TGCGCCAGCAGCCGGTGGGGACAGGGTAACACCGGGGAGCTGTTTTTT.

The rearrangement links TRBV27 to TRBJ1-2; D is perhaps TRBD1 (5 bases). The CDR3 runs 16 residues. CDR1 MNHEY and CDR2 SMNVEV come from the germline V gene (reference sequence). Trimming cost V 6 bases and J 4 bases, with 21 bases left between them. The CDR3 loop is CASSPRAGRIFYGYTF. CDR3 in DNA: TGTGCCAGCAGCCCCCGGGCGGGACGGATTTTCTATGGCTACACCTTC.

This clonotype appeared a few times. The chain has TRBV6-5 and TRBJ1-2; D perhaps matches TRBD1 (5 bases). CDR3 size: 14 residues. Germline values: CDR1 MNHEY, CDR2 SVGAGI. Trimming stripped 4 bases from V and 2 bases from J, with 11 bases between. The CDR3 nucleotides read TGTGCCAGCAGTTCCAGGACACAAAACTATGGCTACACCTTC. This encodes CASSSRTQNYGYTF.

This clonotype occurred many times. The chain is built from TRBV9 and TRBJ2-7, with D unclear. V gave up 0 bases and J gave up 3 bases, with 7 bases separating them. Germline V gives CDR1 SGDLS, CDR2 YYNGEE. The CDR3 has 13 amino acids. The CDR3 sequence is CASSVAADYEQYF. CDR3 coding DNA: TGTGCCAGCAGCGTAGCGGCAGACTACGAGCAGTACTTC.